The rows below give T cell receptor beta chains drawn from one sample of a study of cytomegalovirus exposure and HLA in healthy donors. The data were produced by immunoSEQ multiplex PCR, yet TCRdb's version contains in-frame clones alone and is incomplete. The data show more than 110,000 clones, about 80% seen once. Sequencing was carried out using PBMCs. The origin of the receptors is a man under 40 in good health and CMV-seropositive. CDR3s include the opening cysteine and the closing phenylalanine or tryptophan. Clone size, where shown, is once, few, many, or a class for clones that have expanded.

cdr3_aa: CASSAGFSGANVLTF; v_call: TRBV6-1; clone_size: -; j_call: TRBJ2-6
cdr3_aa: CATRDTFYEQYF; v_call: TRBV27; clone_size: -; j_call: TRBJ2-7
cdr3_aa: CASSLVFRQAILYEQYF; v_call: TRBV11-3; clone_size: -; j_call: TRBJ2-7
cdr3_aa: CASSWETASYEQYF; v_call: TRBV11-2; clone_size: -; j_call: TRBJ2-7
cdr3_aa: CASREAGTAFSGANVLTF; v_call: TRBV28; clone_size: few; j_call: TRBJ2-6
cdr3_aa: CASSLERGPAHTQYF; v_call: TRBV11-2; clone_size: -; j_call: TRBJ2-3
cdr3_aa: CASSLGGTGLEETQYF; v_call: TRBV5-1; clone_size: -; j_call: TRBJ2-5
cdr3_aa: CASSLGTAQETQYF; v_call: TRBV28; clone_size: -; j_call: TRBJ2-5
cdr3_aa: CASSLGGSPLHF; v_call: TRBV5-6; clone_size: -; j_call: TRBJ1-6
cdr3_aa: CASSAGGDGNEKLFF; v_call: TRBV5-1; clone_size: -; j_call: TRBJ1-4
cdr3_aa: CAGEDRGDYEQYF; v_call: TRBV7-8; clone_size: -; j_call: TRBJ2-7
cdr3_aa: CASSVVASGGHTDTQYF; v_call: TRBV9; clone_size: -; j_call: TRBJ2-3
cdr3_aa: CASSLGQSSSYNEQFF; v_call: TRBV27; clone_size: -; j_call: TRBJ2-1
cdr3_aa: CASSSTSGRAVSYNEQFF; v_call: TRBV28; clone_size: -; j_call: TRBJ2-1